This paragraph covers one TCR beta chain sequence. The data stem from a study of human T cells and chemical hapten exposure. Across the study: On 2 cm by 2 cm of upper inner arm skin, sensitization was performed with 2% DPC.

TCRdb reprocessed the RACE reads with MiXCR, giving one entry per CDR3 protein. The sample carries some 110,000 distinct CDR3 sequences, about 34% recorded once. Time point specified: patch test 3, about 24 weeks after DPC sensitization. Regarding treatment: therapeutic diphenylcyclopropenone sensitization with weekly scalp DPC. Trimming cost V 4 bases and J 3 bases, with 11 bases left between them. The germline CDR1 and CDR2 sequences are LGHNA and YSLEER. The length of the CDR3 is 14 residues. The chain uses TRBV4-3 and TRBJ2-3, with D tentatively TRBD2 (6 bases). The receptor was derived from a man in his forties with alopecia areata. Some clones in this sample may be carry-over from other donors' samples. The input for sequencing was whole blood, taken in connection with sensitization to the hapten diphenylcyclopropenone (DPC). DNA of the CDR3: TGCGCCAGCAGCCCAGGAGGGCCGACAGATACGCAGTATTTT. This encodes CASSPGGPTDTQYF.